This record covers a single TCR beta chain. Its antigen remains unknown. It differs at one base from a far larger clone, so likely a read error. Specified time point: cycle 4 day 1 (C4D1), after more than 5 weeks of nivolumab. There was relapse after autologous stem cell transplantation in every patient, and there was variation in brentuximab vedotin exposure. Libraries were prepared by immunoSEQ multiplex PCR; TCRdb keeps only in-frame clonotypes and omits some of them. The sample carries 20,000 or so clones, more than 70% recorded once. This CDR3 has 16 residues. Germline CDR1 is LGHNA and CDR2 is YSLEER. Between the trimmed V and J ends, which lost 5 bases and 9 bases, there was a span of 22 bases. The data originate from a study of PD-1 blockade in classical Hodgkin lymphoma. Study details: Nivolumab 3 mg/kg was given intravenously every 2 weeks. Overall study results and limits: Excluded were patients who started nivolumab under 1 year after ASCT, a group that had lower diversity. Healthy donors were reported to have higher baseline TCR diversity than newly diagnosed patients.

This receptor was obtained from a human donor with classical Hodgkin lymphoma. The rearrangement uses TRBV4-3 and TRBJ2-2; D may be TRBD2 (6 bases). The specimen comprised peripheral blood mononuclear cells (PBMCs), sampled before the fourth cycle of nivolumab. Here the CDR3 reads CASSDQNPGLRRELFF. As DNA, the CDR3 is TGCGCCAGCAGCGATCAGAACCCGGGACTCCGAAGGGAGCTGTTTTTT.